This T cell receptor beta chain was identified during a study of cytomegalovirus exposure and HLA in healthy donors. Study conclusions and caveats: A later look showed TCR association rates differing by HLA locus, highest for DRB1 and lowest for HLA-C.

PCR amplification relied on 60 Vbeta primers (plus 13 Jbeta primers). Measured with immunoSEQ multiplex PCR; TCRdb has only the in-frame clones, and not every one. The sample records approximately 170,000 clones, 79% being singletons. To note about this clone: Its cognate antigen is unknown.

Trimming left V 2 bases short and J 5 bases short, with 11 bases between. Germline CDR1 reads LNHNV; CDR2 reads YYDKDF (reference sequence). The length of the CDR3 is 14 residues. This TCR was recovered from a woman between 45 and 60 years old in good health and CMV-seronegative. Sequenced: PBMCs. This sequence joins TRBV15 and TRBJ2-3, with no clear D. CDR3 residues: CATSRPRSGDTQYF. Written as DNA, the CDR3 is TGTGCCACCAGCAGACCTAGGAGTGGAGATACGCAGTATTTT.